A single sample gave rise to the 32 T cell receptor beta chains below, sequenced in a study of T cell responses to AZD1222 COVID-19 vaccine. Repertoires were generated with immunoSEQ multiplex PCR, while TCRdb's copy carries only in-frame clones and drops some. The sample shows some 60,000 clones, roughly 80% of them seen only once. The material sequenced was peripheral blood, taken 28 days after the second AZD1222 dose. These receptors all come from an adult who received the AZD1222 COVID-19 vaccine.

V usage is TRBV19 and J usage is TRBJ1-2, with 7 bases lining up with TRBD1. CDR1 LNHDA and CDR2 SQIVND come from the germline V gene (reference sequence). There are 14 residues in the CDR3. Trimming took 6 bases from V and 1 from J; bases not matched to a gene: 5. CDR3 residues: CASSRDSLNYGYTF. DNA for the CDR3: TGTGCCAGTAGCCGGGACAGTCTTAACTATGGCTACACCTTC.

The chain combines TRBV6-2 or TRBV6-3 with TRBJ1-1; maybe TRBD1 (5 bases). The V end lost 6 bases, the J end lost 4 bases, and 15 bases lay between the germline ends. The CDR3 covers 14 residues. Germline CDR1 reads MNHEY; CDR2 reads SVGEGT. This CDR3 is CASSAGTLGTEAFF. The CDR3 DNA is TGTGCCAGCAGCGCCGGGACGTTGGGCACTGAAGCTTTCTTT.

The rearrangement joins TRBV7-7 to TRBJ2-2; 7 bases line up with TRBD2. Germline loops: CDR1 SSHAT, CDR2 FNYEAQ (reference sequence). CDR3 length: 16 residues. Trimming took 5 bases from V and 0 from J; bases not matched to a gene: 6. The CDR3 nucleotides read TGTGCCAGCAGCCCGCGAGCGGGGCCGAACACCGGGGAGCTGTTTTTT. Residues: CASSPRAGPNTGELFF.

This clone was observed a few times. An end of the junction does not agree with germline; a read error may underlie this. The chain couples TRBV5-1 to TRBJ1-2; no clear D gene. This CDR3 contains 12 residues. The germline V gene encodes CDR1 SGHRS and CDR2 YFSETQ. The CDR3 is CASSLFNDGYTF. The CDR3, as DNA: TGCGCCAGCAGCTTGTTTAACGATGGCTACACCTTC. Variable domain in full (rest from reference TRBV5-1 and TRBJ1-2): KAGVTQTPRYLIKTRGQQVTLSCSPISGHRSVSWYQQTPGQGLQFLFEYFSETQRNKGNFPGRFSGRQFSNSRSEMNVSTLELGDSALYLCASSLFNDGYTFGSGTRLTVV.

The chain combines TRBV25-1 with TRBJ2-4, with D unresolved. Trimming took off 4 bases at V and 3 bases at J, with 10 bases between the two ends. Looked up from germline, CDR1 is MGHDK and CDR2 is SYGVNS. The length of the CDR3 is 14 residues. The CDR3: CASSGAGIKNIQYF. The CDR3 DNA sequence: TGTGCCAGCAGTGGGGCCGGAATCAAAAACATTCAGTACTTC.

The gene calls are TRBV7-2 and TRBJ2-7; 16 positions agree with TRBD2. With V trimmed by 2 bases and J by 10 bases, 8 bases remained unmatched. CDR3 length: 16 residues. The V gene's germline CDR1 is SGHTA and CDR2 FQGNSA. Written as DNA, the CDR3 is TGTGCCAGCAGCTTAACCGGGACTAGCGGGGGGGCGTCTCAGTACTTC. Its protein is CASSLTGTSGGASQYF. Based on the CDR3 plus reference TRBV7-2 and TRBJ2-7, the full variable domain is GAGVSQSPSNKVTEKGKDVELRCDPISGHTALYWYRQSLGQGLEFLIYFQGNSAPDKSGLPSDRFSAERTGGSVSTLTIQRTQQEDSAVYLCASSLTGTSGGASQYFGPGTRLTVT.

The genes are TRBV18 and TRBJ2-5, with TRBD2 identical over 10 bases. The germline CDR1 and CDR2 sequences are KGHSH and LQKENI. The length of the CDR3 is 16 residues. The ends lost 1 base at V and 5 bases at J; junction bases unmatched: 7. The CDR3 spells CASSPQSGGADETQYF. The CDR3 nucleotides read TGTGCCAGCTCACCACAGAGCGGGGGGGCCGATGAGACCCAGTACTTC. The complete variable domain, with remaining parts taken from reference TRBV18 and TRBJ2-5, reads NAGVMQNPRHLVRRRGQEARLRCSPMKGHSHVYWYRQLPEEGLKFMVYLQKENIIDESGMPKERFSAEFPKEGPSILRIQQVVRGDSAAYFCASSPQSGGADETQYFGPGTRLLVL.

The chain is built from TRBV10-3 and TRBJ2-7; 8 nucleotides agree with TRBD1. From germline, CDR1 is ENHRY and CDR2 SYGVKD. This CDR3 region has 15 residues. V was clipped by 2 bases and J by 5 bases; unmatched bases: 8. The CDR3 loop reads CAISEGDRTNNEQYF. The CDR3 DNA reads TGTGCCATCAGTGAGGGGGACAGGACGAACAACGAGCAGTACTTC.

The V and J genes are TRBV6-2 or TRBV6-3 and TRBJ1-5; no reliable D call. The CDR3 covers 15 residues. The V gene lost 3 bases and the J gene lost 2 bases, with 11 bases spanning the gap. Looked up from germline, CDR1 is MNHEY and CDR2 is SVGEGT. The CDR3 DNA reads as TGTGCCAGCAGTTATACTGATTGGGGCAATCAGCCCCAGCATTTT. Protein: CASSYTDWGNQPQHF.

The chain links TRBV10-1 to TRBJ2-2; D tentatively reads TRBD1 or TRBD2 (5 bases each). The CDR3 is 18 amino acids. Germline V gene lookup returns CDR1 WNHNN and CDR2 SYGVQD (reference sequence). Trimming left V 6 bases short and J 1 base short, with 21 bases between. CDR3 sequence reads: CASSGVNPRGLNTGELFF. CDR3 nucleotide sequence: TGCGCCAGCAGCGGAGTAAATCCGAGGGGCCTGAACACCGGGGAGCTGTTTTTT.

This chain connects TRBV30 to TRBJ2-3; 7 nucleotides match TRBD2. CDR1 and CDR2 from the germline V gene are GTSNPN and SVGIG (reference sequence). Losses at the gene ends were 7 bases for V and 4 bases for J; bases not matched to a gene: 11. There are 14 residues in the CDR3. This chain's CDR3 is CASNGSGEADTQYF. The DNA of the CDR3 is TGTGCCTCAAACGGAAGCGGGGAGGCAGATACGCAGTATTTT.

The V and J genes are TRBV11-3 and TRBJ2-5; the match to TRBD2 covers 8 bases. V shed 5 bases, J shed 1 base, and the junction held 6 bases outside the gene matches. CDR3 length: 15 amino acids. The germline gives CDR1 SGHNT, CDR2 YENEEA. The CDR3 DNA is TGTGCCAGCAGCCCAGCGGGGGAGCCCCAAGAGACCCAGTACTTC. Translation gives CASSPAGEPQETQYF.

This chain connects TRBV7-2 to TRBJ2-1; 11 bases are shared with TRBD1. The junction had 6 bases not matched to a gene; V was cut back by 5 bases and J by 6 bases. The CDR3 loop spans 15 amino acids. CDR1 is SGHTA and CDR2 is FQGNSA in the germline V gene. This chain's CDR3 is CASSTTGTGGNEQFF. CDR3 in DNA: TGTGCCAGCAGCACTACCGGGACAGGGGGCAATGAGCAGTTCTTC.

The rearrangement joins TRBV7-8 to TRBJ1-2; TRBD1 is a possible D gene (5 bases). V was shortened by 2 bases and J by 8 bases, with 18 bases between the two germline ends. CDR3 length equals 15 residues. Germline CDR1 and CDR2: SGHVS and FQNEAQ. The CDR3: CASSLNPRGQGGYTF. The CDR3 DNA sequence: TGTGCCAGCAGCTTAAACCCTCGCGGGCAGGGAGGCTACACCTTC.

The chain joins TRBV7-6 to TRBJ1-1; TRBD1 matches at 9 bases. There are 13 residues in the CDR3. V lost 4 bases, J lost 9 bases, and 6 bases stayed unmatched. In germline, CDR1 is SGHVS, CDR2 FNYEAQ. CDR3 protein: CASSSETGGKAFF. Written as DNA, the CDR3 is TGTGCCAGCAGCTCCGAAACAGGGGGCAAAGCTTTCTTT.

The chain combines TRBV15 with TRBJ1-1, with 8 nucleotides matching TRBD1. The germline V gene encodes CDR1 LNHNV and CDR2 YYDKDF (reference sequence). V lost 1 base to trimming and J lost 1 base; unmatched junction nucleotides: 2. This CDR3 spans 15 amino acids. The CDR3 here is CATSRGDRRNTEAFF. The CDR3 DNA follows: TGTGCCACCAGCAGAGGGGACAGGAGGAACACTGAAGCTTTCTTT.

J is TRBJ1-5 and V is TRBV19, with D uncertain. The CDR3 runs 13 residues. CDR1 is LNHDA, CDR2 SQIVND, per germline (reference sequence). Trimming pared 6 bases from V and 7 bases from J, leaving 13 bases between. The CDR3 loop reads CASSLQLRQPQHF. CDR3 coding DNA: TGTGCCAGTAGCCTCCAATTAAGACAGCCCCAGCATTTT.

This rearrangement joins TRBV28 to TRBJ1-2; TRBD1 aligns across 8 bases. Germline V lookup: CDR1 MDHEN, CDR2 SYDVKM. Germline trimming cut 7 bases from V and 4 bases from J; bases unmatched to any gene: 5. The length of the CDR3 is 13 residues. CDR3 amino acids: CASTRTGFYGYTF. For the CDR3, the DNA is TGTGCCAGCACCAGGACAGGGTTCTATGGCTACACCTTC.

This chain links TRBV27 with TRBJ1-2, with D possibly matching TRBD1 (5 bases). This CDR3 has 14 residues. V lost 5 bases to trimming and J lost 4 bases, with 14 bases between them. Germline V gene data show CDR1 as MNHEY and CDR2 as SMNVEV (reference sequence). In DNA form, the CDR3 reads TGTGCCAGCAGTCCAACTCGGGACTTCTATGGCTACACCTTC. Translating gives CASSPTRDFYGYTF.

V and J are TRBV19 and TRBJ1-1; TRBD1 matches at 7 bases. V was clipped by 6 bases and J by 4 bases; unmatched bases: 14. From germline, CDR1 is LNHDA and CDR2 SQIVND (reference sequence). The CDR3 covers 16 residues. CDR3 in DNA: TGTGCCAGTAGGCCTCAGTGGATCAGGGGGGGCACTGAAGCTTTCTTT. Translation gives CASRPQWIRGGTEAFF.

V usage is TRBV6-5 and J usage is TRBJ2-1; 7 nucleotides align to TRBD1. The V and J ends lost 6 bases and 2 bases, in that order; junction bases with no gene match: 1. The CDR3 has 13 amino acids. Per germline, CDR1 MNHEY and CDR2 SVGAGI. The CDR3 here is CASRTGTYNEQFF. CDR3 DNA: TGTGCCAGCAGGACAGGGACCTACAATGAGCAGTTCTTC.

This rearrangement joins TRBV18 to TRBJ2-5; D perhaps matches TRBD1 (6 bases). CDR1 KGHSH and CDR2 LQKENI come from the germline V gene. V dropped 3 bases and J dropped 5 bases, with 10 bases sitting between them. This CDR3 is built from 13 residues. The CDR3 DNA sequence: TGTGCCAGCTCACCGGGACAACGGGAGACCCAGTACTTC. This encodes CASSPGQRETQYF.

This chain connects TRBV7-2 to TRBJ1-2; no definite D call. Per germline, CDR1 SGHTA and CDR2 FQGNSA. There are 14 residues in the CDR3. Trimming took 1 base from V and 7 from J, leaving 13 bases between them. The CDR3 region is CASSLDRAYPGYTF. The CDR3 DNA reads as TGTGCCAGCAGCTTAGACCGGGCCTACCCTGGCTACACCTTC.

The chain joins TRBV20-1 to TRBJ2-7, with D possibly being TRBD1 (6 bases). Per the germline V gene, CDR1 is DFQATT and CDR2 is SNEGSKA (reference sequence). This CDR3 has 11 amino acids. V lost 4 bases and J 5 bases, leaving 9 bases between the germline ends. CDR3 in DNA: TGCAGTGCTATCACAGGGCACGAGCAGTACTTC. It is translated as CSAITGHEQYF.

The sample holds a few counts of this clone. This chain joins TRBV20-1 and TRBJ1-2; D is unresolved. Germline values: CDR1 DFQATT, CDR2 SNEGSKA (reference sequence). Trimming shortened V by 3 bases and J by 0 bases, and 8 bases separated the two germline ends. This CDR3 region has 13 residues. The CDR3 here is CSASTEANYGYTF. CDR3 sequence (DNA): TGCAGTGCTAGTACAGAGGCTAACTATGGCTACACCTTC.

In nucleotides, the CDR3 is TGTGCCAGTAGCCGGGACAGGGCGGCAGAGACCCAGTACTTC. Translating gives CASSRDRAAETQYF. V is TRBV19 and J is TRBJ2-5; 9 bases agree with TRBD1. This CDR3 has 14 amino acids. J was trimmed by 4 bases and V by 6 bases; bases with no gene match: 6. Germline assignment: CDR1 LNHDA and CDR2 SQIVND (reference sequence). Combining the CDR3 with reference TRBV19 and TRBJ2-5 gives the whole variable domain DGGITQSPKYLFRKEGQNVTLSCEQNLNHDAMYWYRQDPGQGLRLIYYSQIVNDFQKGDIAEGYSVSREKKESFPLTVTSAQKNPTAFYLCASSRDRAAETQYFGPGTRLLVL.

This sequence joins TRBV11-3 and TRBJ1-1, with 9 bases identical to TRBD1. CDR1 and CDR2 (germline): SGHNT, YENEEA. The CDR3 covers 15 residues. The junction had 7 bases not matched to a gene; V was cut back by 4 bases and J by 4 bases. The CDR3 reads CASSWTTGGGTEAFF. CDR3 sequence (DNA): TGTGCCAGCAGCTGGACTACAGGGGGCGGCACTGAAGCTTTCTTT.

V and J are TRBV5-8 and TRBJ2-3, with 7 nucleotides matching TRBD1. V trimming: 4 bases; J trimming: 2 bases; junction bases outside the gene matches: 10. CDR3 length: 16 amino acids. Germline loops: CDR1 SGHTS, CDR2 YDEGEE. In DNA, the CDR3 is TGTGCCAGCAGCCCAACACAGGGGTTTGACACAGATACGCAGTATTTT. Its translation: CASSPTQGFDTDTQYF.

This clone was observed a few times. V and J are TRBV7-3 and TRBJ2-2; 7 bases are a match to TRBD2. The CDR3 has 13 residues. Germline V gene sequence: CDR1 SGHTA, CDR2 FQGTGA. V was pared by 5 bases and J by 4 bases, with 1 base of the junction left unmatched. The CDR3 sequence: CASSGRVTGELFF. The CDR3 nucleotides read TGTGCCAGCAGCGGGAGGGTCACCGGGGAGCTGTTTTTT.

The chain joins TRBV18 to TRBJ1-1; D is ambiguous. CDR1 is KGHSH and CDR2 is LQKENI in the germline V gene. The CDR3 consists of 14 residues. V lost 4 bases and J lost 3, with 12 bases in between. The chain's CDR3 is CASSLRAFDTEAFF. DNA for the CDR3: TGTGCCAGCTCACTGCGGGCGTTCGACACTGAAGCTTTCTTT.

The gene calls are TRBV15 and TRBJ1-1; D not resolved. The length of the CDR3 is 14 residues. Trimming removed 0 bases at V and 10 bases at J, with 15 bases between. CDR1 is LNHNV, CDR2 YYDKDF, per germline (reference sequence). CDR3 amino acids: CATSRDQGRLGAFF. The CDR3 DNA follows: TGTGCCACCAGCAGAGATCAAGGGCGTCTCGGAGCTTTCTTT.

This chain links TRBV19 with TRBJ1-2; 7 positions agree with TRBD1. There are 14 residues in the CDR3. Germline V gene lookup returns CDR1 LNHDA and CDR2 SQIVND (reference sequence). J gave up 5 bases and V 5 bases, and 8 bases lay outside the gene matches. CDR3: CASSQPTGDYGYTF. CDR3 DNA sequence: TGTGCCAGTAGTCAACCCACAGGGGATTATGGCTACACCTTC.